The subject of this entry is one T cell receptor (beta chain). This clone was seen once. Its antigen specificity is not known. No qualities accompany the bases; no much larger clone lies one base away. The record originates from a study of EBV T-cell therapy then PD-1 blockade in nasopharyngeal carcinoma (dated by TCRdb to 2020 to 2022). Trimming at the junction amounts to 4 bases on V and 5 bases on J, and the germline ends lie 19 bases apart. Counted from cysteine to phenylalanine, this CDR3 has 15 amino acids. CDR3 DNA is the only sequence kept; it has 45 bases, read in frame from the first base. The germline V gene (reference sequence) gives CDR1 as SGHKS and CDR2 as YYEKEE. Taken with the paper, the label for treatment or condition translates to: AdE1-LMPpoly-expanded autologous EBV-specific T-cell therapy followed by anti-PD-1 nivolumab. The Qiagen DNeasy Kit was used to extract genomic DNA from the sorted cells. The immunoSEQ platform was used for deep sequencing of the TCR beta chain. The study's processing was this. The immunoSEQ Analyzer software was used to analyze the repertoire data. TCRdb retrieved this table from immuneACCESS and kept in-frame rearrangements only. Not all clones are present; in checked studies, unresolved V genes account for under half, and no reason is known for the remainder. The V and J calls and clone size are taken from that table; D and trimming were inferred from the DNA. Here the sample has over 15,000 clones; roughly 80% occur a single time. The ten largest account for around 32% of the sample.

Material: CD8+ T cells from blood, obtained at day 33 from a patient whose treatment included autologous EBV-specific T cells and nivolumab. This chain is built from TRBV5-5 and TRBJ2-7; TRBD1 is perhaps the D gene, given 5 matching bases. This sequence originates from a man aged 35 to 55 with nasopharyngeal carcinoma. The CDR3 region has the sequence CASSPRTRVGNEQYF. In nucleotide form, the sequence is TGTGCCAGCAGCCCTCGGACACGGGTAGGGAACGAGCAGTACTTC.